This TCR beta chain came from a study of shared clonotypes between healthy human individuals. The CDR3 has 13 amino acids. CDR1 is MDHEN and CDR2 is SYDVKM in the germline V gene. Trimming left V 7 bases short and J 3 bases short, with 7 bases between. Genomic DNA, for the unsorted samples, came from about 90 million PBMCs. Genomic DNA of every subset was divided equally among multiple immunoSEQ plates. Scientists sequenced DNA from unsorted PBMC on ten immunoSEQ deep assay plates. Profiled with immunoSEQ multiplex PCR; TCRdb holds only in-frame clones, not every one. Of roughly 96,000 clones detected, less than 60% appear once; the ten largest clones hold about 16%.

The chain links TRBV28 to TRBJ1-6, with D uncertain. This clonotype was sampled from a woman in her thirties or forties in good health. Some clones in this sample may be carry-over from other donors' samples. The sequencing input was PBMCs. The CDR3 DNA reads TGTGCCAGCATCACCGACTATAATTCACCCCTCCACTTT. Translation gives CASITDYNSPLHF.